This T cell receptor (beta chain) is from a study of blood T cells in healthy people across ages. Study-level findings and limits: Across the age range, TCR beta diversity per million T cells fell in a roughly linear way. Strong correlation existed between TCR beta diversity and naive T cell percentage.

Then a second PCR, running roughly 7 to 11 cycles, was carried out with a sample-barcoded 5' primer and a J-beta primer mix. TCRdb redid the calling of the 5' RACE reads with MiXCR, one entry per CDR3 protein. This table holds roughly 1.9 million distinct CDR3 sequences, 35% to 50% found once. The length of the CDR3 is 11 residues. Per the germline V gene, CDR1 is DFQATT and CDR2 is SNEGSKA (reference sequence). Trimming left V 8 bases short and J 4 bases short, with 9 bases between. With regard to this clonotype: No antigen is known for it.

Material for sequencing was blood. The chain is built from TRBV20-1 and TRBJ2-1; a weak D match, TRBD2 (6 bases). This TCR was sampled from a human donor in good health. The CDR3, as DNA: TGCAGTCCCCGGGGGTACAATGAGCAGTTCTTC. Its protein is CSPRGYNEQFF.